Listed here is a single TCR beta chain. Only in-frame clones appear in the TCRdb table, and some are missing; sequencing was by immunoSEQ multiplex PCR. The sample includes tens of thousands of clones, roughly 87% of them seen just once. V dropped 5 bases and J dropped 8 bases, with 16 bases sitting between them. Germline V gene lookup returns CDR1 SGHTA and CDR2 FQGNSA. The CDR3 has 14 amino acids. The data belong to a study of OX40 agonist ivuxolimab in advanced cancers. Sample: CD4+ or CD8+ T cells sorted from blood, taken in a trial of the OX40 agonist ivuxolimab. The chain recombines TRBV7-2 with TRBJ2-1; D call uncertain. This clonotype was obtained from an adult with an advanced solid tumor such as melanoma, head and neck, liver or kidney cancer. CDR3 residues: CASSVGLRIDEQFF. In nucleotides, the CDR3 is TGTGCCAGCAGCGTTGGGTTACGGATCGATGAGCAGTTCTTC.